Presented here are 2 T cell receptor beta chains from one specimen sequenced in a study of human T cells and chemical hapten exposure. One entry per CDR3 protein results from TCRdb running MiXCR on the RACE reads. This table holds about 120,000 distinct CDR3 sequences, about 13% found once. Specified time point: pre-sensitization, week 0. The treatment: therapeutic diphenylcyclopropenone sensitization with weekly scalp DPC. The sample in question was whole blood, obtained in connection with sensitization to the hapten diphenylcyclopropenone (DPC). These receptors all come from a woman aged 18-29 years with alopecia areata. Some clones in this sample may be carry-over from other donors' samples.

The rearrangement joins TRBV7-9 to TRBJ1-3; D remains ambiguous. Germline lookup yields CDR1 SEHNR and CDR2 FQNEAQ (reference sequence). The CDR3 loop spans 15 amino acids. With 3 bases removed from V and 0 bases from J, the gap between germline ends came to 9 bases. CDR3 in DNA: TGTGCCAGCAGCTTCCCCGGGATCTCTGGAAACACCATATATTTT. Translation gives CASSFPGISGNTIYF.

This clonotype has a handful of counts. The chain uses TRBV19 and TRBJ2-1, with unresolved D. The CDR3 has 14 amino acids. Germline CDR1 LNHDA, CDR2 SQIVND (reference sequence). Deletions cut 5 bases from V and 8 bases from J, with 16 bases between. CDR3 bases: TGTGCCAGTAGTCCTATAGGGCCCCTGCATGAGCAGTTCTTC. It is translated as CASSPIGPLHEQFF.